Following are 8 T cell receptor beta chains from one sample sequenced in a study of vaccination effects on CD4 cells after COVID-19. Following a roughly ten-day culture, CD4+ T cells were purified. Some clones are missing from TCRdb's copy, which holds only in-frame ones; the method was immunoSEQ multiplex PCR. The sample has tens of thousands of clones; around 70% are singletons. The antigens for these receptors are not known. This material consisted of CD4+ T cells from PBMCs cultured without peptide, taken before COVID-19 vaccination. The receptors come from a human donor who received a COVID-19 vaccine.

The chain uses TRBV6-1 and TRBJ1-6, with D possibly being TRBD1 (5 bases). Trimming cost V 1 base and J 7 bases, with 11 bases left between them. The CDR3 totals 15 residues. The germline CDR1 and CDR2 sequences are MNHNS and SASEGT. The CDR3 DNA reads TGTGCCAGCAGTGAAGTCGGGGCAATGAATTCACCCCTCCACTTT. Its translation is CASSEVGAMNSPLHF.

The chain employs TRBV5-4 and TRBJ2-3; no reliable D call. CDR1 SGHNT and CDR2 YYREEE come from the germline V gene (reference sequence). V lost 4 bases and J lost 6, with 15 bases in between. The CDR3 totals 14 residues. The CDR3 sequence: CASSTVDSRDTQYF. The CDR3 DNA is TGTGCCAGCAGCACTGTCGATAGCAGGGATACGCAGTATTTT.

This clone was recorded once. This chain uses TRBV7-9 with TRBJ2-5; 12 bases fit TRBD1. Germline CDR1 is SEHNR and CDR2 is FQNEAQ (reference sequence). The CDR3 has 15 residues. V lost 4 bases to trimming and J lost 7 bases; unmatched junction nucleotides: 7. The CDR3 is CASSSGQGAARTQYF. For the CDR3, the DNA is TGTGCCAGCAGCTCGGGACAGGGGGCAGCGCGGACCCAGTACTTC. The full variable domain, rest sourced from reference TRBV7-9 and TRBJ2-5, is DTGVSQNPRHKITKRGQNVTFRCDPISEHNRLYWYRQTLGQGPEFLTYFQNEAQLEKSRLLSDRFSAERPKGSFSTLEIQRTEQGDSAMYLCASSSGQGAARTQYFGPGTRLLVL.

This CDR3 reads CASSLGRGMFRSYNEQFF. The CDR3 DNA sequence: TGCGCCAGCAGCTTGGGTAGGGGGATGTTTAGGTCCTACAATGAGCAGTTCTTC. The chain combines TRBV5-1 with TRBJ2-1; a weak D match, TRBD1 (6 bases). There are 18 residues in the CDR3. V lost 0 bases and J 1 base, leaving 17 bases between the germline ends. Germline assignment: CDR1 SGHRS and CDR2 YFSETQ.

J is TRBJ2-3 and V is TRBV7-9; 10 bases fit TRBD2. This CDR3 is built from 16 residues. Trimming cost V 5 bases and J 1 base; bases outside gene matches: 6. Germline lookup yields CDR1 SEHNR and CDR2 FQNEAQ (reference sequence). The CDR3 reads CASSLLAGAGTDTQYF. The CDR3 DNA is TGTGCCAGCAGCCTCCTAGCGGGAGCTGGCACAGATACGCAGTATTTT.

This sequence joins TRBV11-3 and TRBJ2-1, with 7 bases that match TRBD1. Per germline, CDR1 SGHNT and CDR2 YENEEA. J gave up 0 bases and V 0 bases, and 11 bases lay outside the gene matches. This CDR3 has 19 residues. The CDR3 protein is CASSLDGSTGDASYNEQFF. CDR3 coding DNA: TGTGCCAGCAGCTTAGATGGATCTACAGGGGACGCCTCCTACAATGAGCAGTTCTTC.

The chain recombines TRBV29-1 with TRBJ1-5; no clear D. Trimming cost V 5 bases and J 5 bases, with 13 bases left between them. The CDR3 has 13 amino acids. CDR1 SQVTM and CDR2 ANQGSEA come from the germline V gene. The CDR3 DNA reads as TGCAGCGTTTCCTGGGGAGGCGATCAGCCCCAGCATTTT. It specifies CSVSWGGDQPQHF.

The CDR3 protein is CASSLGARTSGRAADTQYF. The CDR3, as DNA: TGTGCCAGCAGCTTAGGTGCGCGGACTAGCGGGAGGGCAGCAGATACGCAGTATTTT. The rearrangement uses TRBV7-2 and TRBJ2-3; 15 bases align to TRBD2. Germline lookup yields CDR1 SGHTA and CDR2 FQGNSA. The CDR3 sequence is 19 residues long. V lost 1 base to trimming and J lost 4 bases; unmatched junction nucleotides: 9.